These 31 T cell receptor beta chains were sequenced from one sample in a study of Ad26.COV2.S vaccination and SARS-CoV-2 variants. Sequenced by immunoSEQ multiplex PCR; TCRdb stores in-frame clones only, minus some. The sample lists roughly 300,000 clones; around 89% were seen once. Treatment denoted: about 20 received Ad26.COV2.S at low or high dose, single or two shots; 5 received placebo; per-sample allocation not given. On day 63 after the first injection, vaccine and placebo recipients gave samples. The source was peripheral blood, collected in a trial of Ad26.COV2.S vaccine versus placebo. The receptors were gathered from a person aged 18 to 65 who received the Ad26.COV2.S COVID-19 vaccine or a placebo.

The genes are TRBV19 and TRBJ2-7, with D possibly being TRBD1 (5 bases). V was shortened by 2 bases and J by 5 bases, with 13 bases between the two germline ends. The germline V gene has CDR1 LNHDA and CDR2 SQIVND (reference sequence). The CDR3 has 14 residues. Here the CDR3 reads CASSIYQGPNEQYF. The CDR3 nucleotides are TGTGCCAGTAGTATATATCAGGGTCCCAACGAGCAGTACTTC.

The rearrangement links TRBV3-1 (or the pseudogene TRBV3-2) to TRBJ1-3; possibly TRBD1 for D (6 bases). Trimming pared 4 bases from V and 8 bases from J, leaving 15 bases between. The CDR3 is 14 residues long. CDR1 LGHDT and CDR2 YNNKEL come from the germline V gene (reference sequence). CDR3 in DNA: TGTGCCAGCAGCCCGAGACAGGTACCGGACACCATATATTTT. Protein product: CASSPRQVPDTIYF.

This chain uses TRBV12-5 with TRBJ2-7, with D unclear. CDR3 length equals 12 residues. Germline values: CDR1 LGHNT, CDR2 FRNRAP. V gave up 6 bases and J gave up 4 bases, with 10 bases separating them. CDR3 amino acids: CASGPDGYEQYF. In DNA, the CDR3 is TGTGCTAGTGGCCCCGACGGTTACGAGCAGTACTTC. The variable domain in full, with the rest retrieved from reference TRBV12-5 and TRBJ2-7, is DARVTQTPRHKVTEMGQEVTMRCQPILGHNTVFWYRQTMMQGLELLAYFRNRAPLDDSGMPKDRFSAEMPDATLATLKIQPSEPRDSAVYFCASGPDGYEQYFGPGTRLTVT.

This clone came up once. This chain links TRBV30 with TRBJ2-7; D is ambiguous. V was shortened by 2 bases and J by 0 bases, with 5 bases between the two germline ends. From germline, CDR1 is GTSNPN and CDR2 SVGIG (reference sequence). The CDR3 loop spans 12 amino acids. CDR3 bases: TGTGCCTGGAGTATGGACTCCTACGAGCAGTACTTC. Protein product: CAWSMDSYEQYF.

The genes are TRBV18 and TRBJ2-2; D uncertain. Germline V CDR1 and CDR2: KGHSH, LQKENI. Trimming stripped 4 bases from V and 4 bases from J, with 13 bases between. CDR3 size: 15 residues. The CDR3 DNA sequence: TGTGCCAGCTCACTAGCAGATTCGGGCACCGGGGAGCTGTTTTTT. Its protein is CASSLADSGTGELFF.

The chain is built from TRBV9 and TRBJ2-1, with 10 bases identical to TRBD2. V shed 3 bases, J shed 7 bases, and the junction held 7 bases outside the gene matches. Per germline, CDR1 SGDLS and CDR2 YYNGEE. There are 15 residues in the CDR3. CDR3 region: CASSGSGGAWNEQFF. For the CDR3, the DNA is TGTGCCAGCAGCGGCAGCGGGGGGGCGTGGAATGAGCAGTTCTTC.

CDR3 nucleotide sequence: TGTGCCATCACCCCCAGGGAGTCCTACGAGCAGTACTTC. This encodes CAITPRESYEQYF. The chain uses TRBV10-3 and TRBJ2-7; D may correspond to TRBD1 or TRBD2 (5 bases each). V was cut by 7 bases and J by 1 base, with 11 bases left in between. Germline CDR1 ENHRY, CDR2 SYGVKD. There are 13 residues in the CDR3.

This clone was seen a handful of times. The V call is TRBV4-2, the J call TRBJ1-2, with D possibly matching TRBD1 (6 bases). The germline V gene encodes CDR1 LGHNA and CDR2 YNFKEQ. The CDR3 is made up of 16 amino acids. Trimming left V 0 bases short and J 7 bases short, with 18 bases between. The DNA for the CDR3 is TGTGCCAGCAGCCAAGATTTTAGTGGGGGCGTCGGTGGCTACACCTTC. It codes for CASSQDFSGGVGGYTF.

V usage is TRBV27 and J usage is TRBJ1-2, with 9 bases identical to TRBD1. This CDR3 has 14 residues. The V gene's germline CDR1 is MNHEY and CDR2 SMNVEV (reference sequence). J was trimmed by 4 bases and V by 6 bases; bases with no gene match: 6. CDR3 protein: CASRGTGWTYGYTF. The CDR3 nucleotides are TGTGCCAGCAGGGGGACAGGGTGGACCTATGGCTACACCTTC.

The V gene is TRBV7-3, the J gene TRBJ2-2; 9 bases align to TRBD1. Germline trimming cut 1 base from V and 4 bases from J; bases unmatched to any gene: 13. Germline CDR1 reads SGHTA; CDR2 reads FQGTGA. The CDR3 contains 19 residues. CDR3 amino acids: CASSLRGPTGGLGTGELFF. In nucleotides, the CDR3 is TGTGCCAGCAGCTTAAGGGGGCCGACAGGGGGACTCGGCACCGGGGAGCTGTTTTTT.

This chain joins TRBV4-3 and TRBJ1-3, with TRBD1 matching over 7 bases. This CDR3 has 15 residues. Trimming cost V 4 bases and J 1 base; bases outside gene matches: 4. Germline CDR1 and CDR2: LGHNA and YSLEER. The DNA of the CDR3 is TGCGCCAGCAGCCGGGACAGTACTTCTGGAAACACCATATATTTT. It translates to CASSRDSTSGNTIYF.

The gene calls are TRBV19 and TRBJ2-1; D possibly matches TRBD1 or TRBD2 (5 bases each). The CDR3 has 16 residues. Germline assignment: CDR1 LNHDA and CDR2 SQIVND (reference sequence). The germline V and J ends were trimmed by 3 bases and 7 bases, with 19 bases remaining between them. In DNA form, the CDR3 reads TGTGCCAGTAGTATGTTGGGGGTTCCCCTATCTAATGAGCAGTTCTTC. It specifies CASSMLGVPLSNEQFF.

As DNA, the CDR3 is TGCAGCGTCAGCGACAGGGTCTATGGAAACACCATATATTTT. Translation: CSVSDRVYGNTIYF. This sequence joins TRBV29-1 and TRBJ1-3; 7 positions match TRBD1. CDR3 length: 14 residues. V lost 6 bases, J lost 3 bases, and 8 bases stayed unmatched. Germline-derived CDR1 and CDR2 are SQVTM and ANQGSEA.

The rearrangement joins TRBV9 to TRBJ2-2; D is undetermined. Germline CDR1 and CDR2: SGDLS and YYNGEE. V gave up 0 bases and J gave up 1 base, with 4 bases separating them. The CDR3 covers 14 residues. CDR3 loop: CASSVAVNTGELFF. CDR3 nucleotides: TGTGCCAGCAGCGTAGCCGTGAACACCGGGGAGCTGTTTTTT.

The V call is TRBV11-3, the J call TRBJ2-3, with TRBD2 matching over 9 bases. Germline CDR1 and CDR2: SGHNT and YENEEA. The CDR3 covers 14 residues. After removal of 5 bases from V and 1 base from J, the junction contained 1 base not matched to a gene. In nucleotides, the CDR3 is TGTGCCAGCAGCCGGACTAGCGGCACAGATACGCAGTATTTT. Amino acid sequence: CASSRTSGTDTQYF.

This rearrangement joins TRBV21-1 to TRBJ1-6; the D call in the table, TRBD1, was not verified against the DNA. TRBV21-1 is labeled a pseudogene. This CDR3 region has 15 residues. CDR3 DNA: TGTGCCAGCAGCAATCTGACAGACCTAAATTCACCCCTCCACTTT. This gives the protein CASSNLTDLNSPLHF.

The CDR3 bases are TGTGCCAGCAGCTTGCGGGTAGGAATTTCCGAAAACATTCAGTACTTC. This translates into CASSLRVGISENIQYF. This chain uses TRBV7-9 with TRBJ2-4, with TRBD2 as a possible D gene (5 bases). Germline assignment: CDR1 SEHNR and CDR2 FQNEAQ (reference sequence). The CDR3 length is 16 residues. Trimming pared 3 bases from V and 5 bases from J, leaving 17 bases between.

This chain links TRBV4-1 with TRBJ2-3, with TRBD2 identical over 9 bases. Looked up from germline, CDR1 is MGHRA and CDR2 is YSYEKL. V dropped 2 bases and J dropped 1; count of bases not matched to a gene: 7. CDR3 size: 17 residues. The CDR3 loop is CASSQTPGLAGTDTQYF. In DNA form, the CDR3 reads TGCGCCAGCAGCCAAACTCCGGGACTAGCCGGCACAGATACGCAGTATTTT.

This clone occurred once. The chain has TRBV5-1 and TRBJ2-2, with D possibly TRBD1 on 7 matching bases. Per the germline V gene, CDR1 is SGHRS and CDR2 is YFSETQ. CDR3 length: 14 residues. The germline V and J ends were trimmed by 8 bases and 3 bases, with 14 bases remaining between them. CDR3: CASVTGDYTGELFF. The CDR3 DNA follows: TGCGCCAGTGTTACAGGGGACTACACCGGGGAGCTGTTTTTT.

The chain employs TRBV3-1 (or the pseudogene TRBV3-2) and TRBJ1-1; D is perhaps TRBD1 (6 bases). Germline V lookup: CDR1 LGHDT, CDR2 YNNKEL (reference sequence). The CDR3 has 14 residues. The ends were cut back, 5 bases at V and 6 bases at J, with 16 bases in the middle. CDR3 loop: CASSSTGFESEAFF. The CDR3 region has the DNA TGTGCCAGCAGCTCCACAGGGTTTGAATCTGAAGCTTTCTTT.

CDR3 residues: CASSPSQAAYEQYF. CDR3 bases: TGTGCCAGCAGCCCTTCACAGGCCGCCTACGAGCAGTACTTC. This sequence joins TRBV9 and TRBJ2-7; TRBD1 is a possible D gene (5 bases). Germline V lookup: CDR1 SGDLS, CDR2 YYNGEE. Trimming shortened V by 4 bases and J by 2 bases, and 13 bases separated the two germline ends. This CDR3 contains 14 residues.

This chain joins TRBV6-2 or TRBV6-3 and TRBJ1-2; 7 positions match TRBD1. Germline V lookup: CDR1 MNHEY, CDR2 SVGEGT. The CDR3 is made up of 12 amino acids. V lost 4 bases to trimming and J lost 8 bases; unmatched junction nucleotides: 4. This CDR3 reads CASSSGGEGYTF. The CDR3 nucleotides are TGTGCCAGCAGTTCAGGGGGAGAGGGCTACACCTTC.

The chain joins TRBV10-3 to TRBJ2-7, with 9 nucleotides matching TRBD1. Germline loops: CDR1 ENHRY, CDR2 SYGVKD. This CDR3 comprises 14 residues. J gave up 4 bases and V 6 bases, and 7 bases lay outside the gene matches. CDR3 DNA sequence: TGTGCCATCAGAGATACAGGGGGCTTGTACGAGCAGTACTTC. Translating it yields CAIRDTGGLYEQYF.

The CDR3 nucleotides read TGTGCCTGGATGTGGGGCTCTGGAAACACCATATATTTT. This gives the protein CAWMWGSGNTIYF. V is TRBV30 and J is TRBJ1-3; D ambiguous. The CDR3 totals 13 residues. CDR1 is GTSNPN, CDR2 SVGIG, per germline (reference sequence). V lost 4 bases and J 0 bases, leaving 7 bases between the germline ends.

The chain couples TRBV9 to TRBJ1-2, with 9 bases aligning to TRBD1. V shed 3 bases, J shed 3 bases, and the junction held 9 bases outside the gene matches. The CDR3 length is 16 residues. The germline V gene encodes CDR1 SGDLS and CDR2 YYNGEE. CDR3 nucleotides: TGTGCCAGCAGCGCCGGGCAAGGGGACAGGGACTATGGCTACACCTTC. It encodes CASSAGQGDRDYGYTF.

The rearrangement uses TRBV5-4 and TRBJ2-7; TRBD1 or TRBD2 may be the D gene (5 bases each). The V gene lost 4 bases and the J gene lost 2 bases, with 13 bases spanning the gap. CDR3 length: 14 residues. In germline, CDR1 is SGHNT, CDR2 YYREEE (reference sequence). CDR3 bases: TGTGCCAGCAGCCGAACCCAGGGACCCTACGAGCAGTACTTC. Translating it yields CASSRTQGPYEQYF.

The chain uses TRBV11-2 and TRBJ2-1; possible D gene TRBD2, 6 bases. Germline V gene lookup returns CDR1 SGHAT and CDR2 FQNNGV. This CDR3 comprises 15 residues. V shed 3 bases and J shed 5 bases, with 14 bases lying between them. The DNA of the CDR3 is TGTGCCAGCAGCTTGGGTAGCGGAACTAACAATGAGCAGTTCTTC. It is translated as CASSLGSGTNNEQFF. The variable domain in full, with the rest retrieved from reference TRBV11-2 and TRBJ2-1, is EAGVAQSPRYKIIEKRQSVAFWCNPISGHATLYWYQQILGQGPKLLIQFQNNGVVDDSQLPKDRFSAERLKGVDSTLKIQPAKLEDSAVYLCASSLGSGTNNEQFFGPGTRLTVL.

This sequence joins TRBV28 and TRBJ2-7; TRBD1 agrees at 8 bases. There are 14 residues in the CDR3. Trimming cost V 6 bases and J 3 bases; bases outside gene matches: 7. Germline loops: CDR1 MDHEN, CDR2 SYDVKM. CDR3 loop: CASSQPQGVYEQYF. The CDR3 coding sequence is TGTGCCAGCAGCCAACCACAGGGGGTCTACGAGCAGTACTTC.

The chain joins TRBV19 to TRBJ1-5, with TRBD1 matching over 10 bases. The V segment lost 9 bases and the J segment 4 bases; nucleotides outside the gene matches: 12. Germline CDR1 LNHDA, CDR2 SQIVND (reference sequence). This CDR3 spans 16 amino acids. The chain's CDR3 is CASTPNGQGVNQPQHF. The CDR3 DNA follows: TGTGCCAGCACTCCGAATGGACAGGGGGTGAATCAGCCCCAGCATTTT.

V gene TRBV7-9 combines with J gene TRBJ2-4, with 9 bases matching TRBD1. Trimming took 5 bases from V and 0 from J; bases not matched to a gene: 5. Germline values: CDR1 SEHNR, CDR2 FQNEAQ (reference sequence). This CDR3 comprises 16 residues. The CDR3 spells CASSPGTGIAKNIQYF. In DNA form, the CDR3 reads TGTGCCAGCAGCCCCGGGACAGGGATAGCCAAAAACATTCAGTACTTC.

The CDR3 reads CASRTGGSYNSPLHF. DNA for the CDR3: TGTGCCAGCAGGACAGGGGGATCCTATAATTCACCCCTCCACTTT. This chain uses TRBV6-6 with TRBJ1-6; the match to TRBD1 covers 9 bases. Germline lookup yields CDR1 MNHNY and CDR2 SVGAGI (reference sequence). The trim removed 6 bases at V and 1 base at J, leaving 1 base unmatched. This CDR3 contains 15 residues.